The 5 T cell receptor beta chains below come from one sample, sequenced in a study of blood T cells in healthy people across ages (dated by TCRdb to the mid-2010s). The library came from 5' RACE. Sequencing took place on an Illumina HiSeq 2500. A second PCR of about 6 to 11 cycles was performed with a sample-barcoded 5' primer and a J-beta primer mix. Starting from the raw public reads, TCRdb applied fastp trimming at Q25, assembled clones with MiXCR and retained in-frame beta chains. CDR3 protein sequences are deduplicated, and each keeps its most common genes and DNA. The sample table contains 270,000 or so distinct CDR3 sequences; only one count was recorded for 25% to 30% of them. About 30% of the sample rests with the top ten. The sequencing sample was made of blood. These TCRs come from a woman between 70 and 85 years old in good health.

Only a few counts were recorded for this clonotype. The chain links TRBV7-2 to TRBJ2-7; possibly TRBD1 for D (6 bases). In germline, CDR1 is SGHTA, CDR2 FQGNSA. Trimming shortened V by 6 bases and J by 6 bases, and 15 bases separated the two germline ends. The CDR3 extends over 13 amino acids. The CDR3: CASRESRGAEQYF. CDR3 nucleotides: TGTGCCAGCAGGGAGAGCAGGGGTGCCGAGCAGTACTTC.

The table lists this clonotype with many counts. V usage is TRBV5-1 and J usage is TRBJ1-3; D is unresolved. There are 14 residues in the CDR3. V was pared by 0 bases and J by 0 bases, with 4 bases between. Germline V CDR1 and CDR2: SGHRS, YFSETQ. The CDR3 protein is CASSLGISGNTIYF. The CDR3 DNA follows: TGCGCCAGCAGCTTGGGCATCTCTGGAAACACCATATATTTT. Looking up the rest from reference TRBV5-1 and TRBJ1-3 gives the full variable domain: KAGVTQTPRYLIKTRGQQVTLSCSPISGHRSVSWYQQTPGQGLQFLFEYFSETQRNKGNFPGRFSGRQFSNSRSEMNVSTLELGDSALYLCASSLGISGNTIYFGEGSWLTVV.

Concerning this clonotype itself: Germline and junction disagree at one end, which may indicate a read error. The chain combines TRBV7-7 with TRBJ2-1; 10 nucleotides line up with TRBD2. The germline V gene has CDR1 SSHAT and CDR2 FNYEAQ (reference sequence). The CDR3 loop spans 14 amino acids. The CDR3 bases are TGTGCTAGCAGCTTAGCGGGAGGTGACGGTGAGCAGTTCTTC. It yields the protein CASSLAGGDGEQFF.

The rearrangement links TRBV9 to TRBJ2-3; 9 bases match TRBD2. The ends lost 2 bases at V and 2 bases at J; junction bases unmatched: 9. This CDR3 region has 17 residues. CDR1 SGDLS and CDR2 YYNGEE come from the germline V gene. In DNA, the CDR3 is TGTGCCAGCAGCGTTGCGGCGACTAGCGGCCACACAGATACGCAGTATTTT. This gives the protein CASSVAATSGHTDTQYF.

This chain uses TRBV9 with TRBJ2-3; D assignment may be TRBD1 or TRBD2 (5 bases each). Per germline, CDR1 SGDLS and CDR2 YYNGEE. Between the trimmed V and J ends, which lost 4 bases and 1 base, there was a span of 16 bases. The CDR3 is made up of 16 amino acids. CDR3 sequence (DNA): TGTGCCAGCAGCCCCTCAGAAGGGACGGGCACAGATACGCAGTATTTT. It is translated as CASSPSEGTGTDTQYF.